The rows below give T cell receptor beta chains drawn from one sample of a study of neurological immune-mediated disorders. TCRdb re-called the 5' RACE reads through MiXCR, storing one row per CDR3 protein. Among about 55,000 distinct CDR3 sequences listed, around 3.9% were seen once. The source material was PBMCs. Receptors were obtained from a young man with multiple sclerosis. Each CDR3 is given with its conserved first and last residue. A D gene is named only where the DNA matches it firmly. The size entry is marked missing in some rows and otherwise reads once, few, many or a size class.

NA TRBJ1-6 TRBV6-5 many TGTGCCAGCAGTTACTCACTTAATTCACCCCTCCACTTT CASSYSLNSPLHF
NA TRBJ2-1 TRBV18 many TGTGCCAGCTCACCACTTGGACAGACTCAGTTCTTC CASSPLGQTQFF
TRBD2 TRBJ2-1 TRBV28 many TGTGCCAGCAGTTTTTCCGGACTAGCCCTACTCTACAATGAGCAGTTCTTC CASSFSGLALLYNEQFF
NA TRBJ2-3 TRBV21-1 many TGTGCCAGCAGCCCCCGGACTAGCGGTTATAGCACAGATACGCAGTATTTT CASSPRTSGYSTDTQYF
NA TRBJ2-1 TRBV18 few TGTGCCAGCTCACCACGGACGAACACATACAATGAGCAGTTCTTC CASSPRTNTYNEQFF
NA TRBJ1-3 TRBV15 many TGTGCCACCAGCAGAGACAGGGGATTATTTGGAAACACCATATATTTT CATSRDRGLFGNTIYF
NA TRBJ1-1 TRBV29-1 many TGCAGCGCCCGAGGGAACACTGAAGCTTTCTTT CSARGNTEAFF
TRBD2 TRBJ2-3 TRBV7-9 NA TGTGCCAGCAGCCGAAATAGCGGGGCTAGCACAGATACGCAGTATTTT CASSRNSGASTDTQYF
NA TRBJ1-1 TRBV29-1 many TGCAGCGTTGAGATGGGTGGGCCTGAAGCTTTCTTT CSVEMGGPEAFF
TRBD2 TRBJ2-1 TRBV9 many TGTGCCAGCAGCGTAGACGGGGGGGCCGATGAGCAGTTCTTC CASSVDGGADEQFF
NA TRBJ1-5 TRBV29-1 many TGCAGCGGGAAGCCGTGTGTACAAGACAATCAGCCCCAGCATTTT CSGKPCVQDNQPQHF
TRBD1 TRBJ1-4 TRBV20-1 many TGCAGTGCTACAACCGGGACAGGGAATGAAAAACTGTTTTTT CSATTGTGNEKLFF
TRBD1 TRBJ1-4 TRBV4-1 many TGCGCCAGCAGCAAAGGGGCCCCGGGACAGGGGAATGAAAAACTGTTTTTT CASSKGAPGQGNEKLFF
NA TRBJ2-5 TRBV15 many TGTGCCACCAGCAGAGATCAGGGGGGGCAAGAGACCCAGTACTTC CATSRDQGGQETQYF
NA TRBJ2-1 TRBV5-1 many TGCGCCAGCAGCTTTCAGGACTCGGCCAATGAGCAGTTCTTC CASSFQDSANEQFF